This passage covers 5 T cell receptor beta chains from one sample sequenced in a study of T cells in Graves' hyperthyroidism and ophthalmopathy. The CDR3 regions of TCR beta were amplified from RNA transcripts. The HTBI primer set served for first-round RT-PCR of the TCR CDR3. Each CDR3 protein is one row after TCRdb ran MiXCR on the multiplex PCR reads. The table has approximately 560,000 distinct CDR3 sequences, under 60% seen once. Specimen: peripheral blood or thyroid tissue (not recorded which). All receptors derive from a woman aged 18-29 years with Graves' hyperthyroidism.

The CDR3 protein is CASSRTGEMEGYTF. The CDR3 DNA is TGTGCCAGCAGTCGGACAGGGGAGATGGAGGGCTACACCTTC. The chain couples TRBV2 to TRBJ1-2; 9 positions match TRBD1. Trimming cost V 5 bases and J 8 bases; bases outside gene matches: 9. The CDR3 spans 14 residues. The germline V gene encodes CDR1 SNHLY and CDR2 FYNNEI.

The gene calls are TRBV9 and TRBJ2-5, with D possibly TRBD2 on 6 matching bases. V lost 0 bases to trimming and J lost 0 bases, with 9 bases between them. This CDR3 contains 15 residues. Germline V CDR1 and CDR2: SGDLS, YYNGEE. CDR3 nucleotides: TGTGCCAGCAGCGTAGTAGCGGAGTACCAAGAGACCCAGTACTTC. Its protein product is CASSVVAEYQETQYF.

V usage is TRBV2 and J usage is TRBJ1-2; tentatively, D is TRBD1 (6 bases). In germline, CDR1 is SNHLY, CDR2 FYNNEI. Between the trimmed V and J ends, which lost 5 bases and 6 bases, there was a span of 25 bases. This CDR3 is 17 amino acids long. CDR3 sequence (DNA): TGTGCCAGCAGTTACTCGCACCTAAAGAGGGGGTTTGATGGCTACACCTTC. Its translation is CASSYSHLKRGFDGYTF.

The sample holds a few counts of this clonotype. V is TRBV7-8 and J is TRBJ1-5; D not certain. CDR1 and CDR2 (germline): SGHVS, FQNEAQ. The CDR3 is made up of 14 amino acids. The V and J ends lost 5 bases and 3 bases respectively, with 11 bases between them. CDR3 region: CASSPRVTNQPQHF. The CDR3 DNA is TGTGCCAGCAGCCCCCGGGTTACCAATCAGCCCCAGCATTTT. The complete variable domain, with remaining parts taken from reference TRBV7-8 and TRBJ1-5, reads GAGVSQSPRYKVAKRGQDVALRCDPISGHVSLFWYQQALGQGPEFLTYFQNEAQLDKSGLPSDRFFAERPEGSVSTLKIQRTQQEDSAVYLCASSPRVTNQPQHFGDGTRLSIL.

CDR3 DNA: TGTGCCAGTAGTGCCCGGAGCTTCTATGGCTACACCTTC. It yields the protein CASSARSFYGYTF. The chain employs TRBV10-3 and TRBJ1-2; D unclear. The V end lost 10 bases, the J end lost 4 bases, and 16 bases lay between the germline ends. The germline V gene encodes CDR1 ENHRY and CDR2 SYGVKD. There are 13 residues in the CDR3.